The clone carrying this TCR beta chain was counted a few times. The data belong to a study of cytomegalovirus exposure and HLA in healthy donors. For the study at large: Inside one of the first data releases sat around 77 million unique TCRs taken from HLA-typed donors.

The CDR3 has 15 amino acids. The ends were cut back, 0 bases at V and 1 base at J, with 9 bases in the middle. Germline V gives CDR1 SGHKS, CDR2 YYEKEE (reference sequence). Use of 60 Vbeta and 13 Jbeta primers characterized the PCR. Profiling relied on immunoSEQ multiplex PCR, and the TCRdb table lists in-frame clones only, not all of them. The data show 140,000 to 150,000 clones, approximately 80% seen once. The sequenced sample consisted of PBMCs. The V gene is TRBV5-5, the J gene TRBJ2-3; maybe TRBD1 (6 bases). The clonotype originates from a woman between 18 and 29 years old in good health and CMV-seropositive. In DNA, the CDR3 is TGTGCCAGCAGCTTGGAGCCAGGGGGCACAGATACGCAGTATTTT. As protein: CASSLEPGGTDTQYF.